This T cell receptor beta chain was captured by sequencing in a study of shared clonotypes between healthy human individuals. Study results and caveats: Only blood was sampled; tissue repertoires likely differ. Naive subsets tended to show greater estimated richness than memory subsets. Between a few donors, naive CD4 clonotypes were shared at a level of roughly 5.5%.

This table comes from immunoSEQ multiplex PCR, and its TCRdb copy is limited to in-frame clones, with some not included. The data contain 850,000 to 1,200,000 clones, 75% of them seen just once; the ten biggest clones take up over 1.3%. Concerning this clone itself: Antigen unknown.

The V end lost 6 bases, the J end lost 4 bases, and 18 bases lay between the germline ends. Germline V CDR1 and CDR2: SQVTM, ANQGSEA. CDR3 length: 14 residues. The chain combines TRBV29-1 with TRBJ1-2; possibly TRBD1 for D (6 bases). Sample: memory CD4+ T cells sorted from blood. The subset is: CD45RA-negative fraction. The sequence was obtained from a man between 18 and 29 years old in good health. CDR3 in amino acids: CSVAEGSQGYGYTF. The CDR3, as DNA: TGCAGCGTGGCGGAGGGGTCACAGGGCTATGGCTACACCTTC.